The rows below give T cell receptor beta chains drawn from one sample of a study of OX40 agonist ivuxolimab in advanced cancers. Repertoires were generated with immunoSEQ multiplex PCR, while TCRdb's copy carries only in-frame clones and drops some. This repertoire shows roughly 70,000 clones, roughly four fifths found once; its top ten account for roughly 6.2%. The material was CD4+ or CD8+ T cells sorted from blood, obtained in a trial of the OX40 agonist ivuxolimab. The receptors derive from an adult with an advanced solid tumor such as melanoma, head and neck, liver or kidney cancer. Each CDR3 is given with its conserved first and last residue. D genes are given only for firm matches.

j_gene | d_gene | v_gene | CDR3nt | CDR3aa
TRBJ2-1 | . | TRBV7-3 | TGTGCCAGCAGCCGAAGGGGAGGAAAGCAGTTCTTC | CASSRRGGKQFF
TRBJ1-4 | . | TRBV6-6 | TGTGCCAGCAGTTCCCAACAGGTCGGGGCTAATGAAAAACTGTTTTTT | CASSSQQVGANEKLFF
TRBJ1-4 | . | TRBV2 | TGTGCCAGCAGTGACAACAGGCAAAATGAAAAACTGTTTTTT | CASSDNRQNEKLFF
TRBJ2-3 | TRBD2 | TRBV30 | TGTGCCTGGAGTGTACTGCTGGCGGGGGGCGATACGCAGTATTTT | CAWSVLLAGGDTQYF
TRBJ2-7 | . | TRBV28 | TGTGCCAGCAGAAGAGGGACCTACGAGCAGTACTTC | CASRRGTYEQYF
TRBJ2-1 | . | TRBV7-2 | TGTGCCAGCAGCTTATCCTCCGGGCTGAGCTCCTACAATGAGCAGTTCTTC | CASSLSSGLSSYNEQFF
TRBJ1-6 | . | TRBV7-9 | TGTGCCAGCAGCCAGAGAGGAGATAATTCACCCCTCCACTTT | CASSQRGDNSPLHF
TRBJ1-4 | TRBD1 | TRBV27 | TGTGCCAGCAGTTTTAAGGGGGCGTTGATAGTGCGAAAACTGTTTTTT | CASSFKGALIVRKLFF
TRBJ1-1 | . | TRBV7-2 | TGTGCCAGCAGCTTAAAACAAGTCACTGAAGCTTTCTTT | CASSLKQVTEAFF
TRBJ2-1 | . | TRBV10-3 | TGTGCCATCAACCCCGGATGGGGAGCGGACGCCTACAATGAGCAGTTCTTC | CAINPGWGADAYNEQFF